One sample yielded the 26 T cell receptor beta chains listed below, sequenced in a study of T cell changes during pregnancy in multiple sclerosis. Some clones are missing from TCRdb's copy, which holds only in-frame ones; the method was immunoSEQ multiplex PCR. This sample has 91,000 or so clones, with roughly 92% found just once. The sample here was peripheral blood, taken after pregnancy. These TCRs come from a female donor with multiple sclerosis, enrolled in a pregnancy study.

This chain links TRBV5-6 with TRBJ2-7, with D possibly being TRBD1 (5 bases). The CDR3 sequence is 16 residues long. Per the germline V gene, CDR1 is SGHDT and CDR2 is YYEEEE. V dropped 1 base and J dropped 2 bases, with 16 bases sitting between them. CDR3 sequence reads: CASSLTQGMSAYEQYF. The CDR3 region has the DNA TGTGCCAGCAGCTTGACCCAGGGAATGAGTGCCTACGAGCAGTACTTC.

This chain connects TRBV29-1 to TRBJ1-1, with TRBD1 matching over 9 bases. The V and J ends lost 4 bases and 11 bases, in that order; junction bases with no gene match: 2. The germline V gene has CDR1 SQVTM and CDR2 ANQGSEA. The length of the CDR3 is 10 residues. CDR3 residues: CSVGDRDAFF. The CDR3 region has the DNA TGCAGCGTTGGGGACAGGGACGCTTTCTTT.

The chain combines TRBV6-6 with TRBJ1-3; TRBD1 matches 8 bases. Germline CDR1 MNHNY, CDR2 SVGAGI (reference sequence). The CDR3 loop spans 14 amino acids. V gave up 6 bases and J gave up 4 bases; unmatched junction bases: 5. DNA for the CDR3: TGTGCCAGCAGAAGACAGGGGACAGGAAACACCATATATTTT. Translated, it gives CASRRQGTGNTIYF.

This chain connects TRBV5-1 to TRBJ2-7; tentative D call: TRBD2 (6 bases). CDR1 is SGHRS and CDR2 is YFSETQ in the germline V gene. Trimming took 0 bases from V and 1 from J, leaving 11 bases between them. The CDR3 runs 15 residues. The CDR3 sequence: CASSLVAGKSYEQYF. In DNA, the CDR3 is TGCGCCAGCAGCTTGGTGGCGGGGAAGTCCTACGAGCAGTACTTC.

The chain has TRBV5-6 and TRBJ2-7; D not resolved. V was shortened by 0 bases and J by 0 bases, with 10 bases between the two germline ends. In germline, CDR1 is SGHDT, CDR2 YYEEEE. The CDR3 runs 15 residues. The CDR3, as DNA: TGTGCCAGCAGCTTGGTTGGTTGGAGCTCCTACGAGCAGTACTTC. Its protein product is CASSLVGWSSYEQYF.

V is TRBV5-6 and J is TRBJ1-3; weak D call: TRBD1 (6 bases). CDR1 SGHDT and CDR2 YYEEEE come from the germline V gene. The ends were cut back, 4 bases at V and 2 bases at J, with 13 bases in the middle. This CDR3 spans 15 amino acids. CDR3 sequence: CASSLQGPTGNTIYF. CDR3 in DNA: TGTGCCAGCAGCCTACAGGGACCAACTGGAAACACCATATATTTT.

The chain has TRBV2 and TRBJ2-3; 7 bases align to TRBD2. CDR1 and CDR2 from the germline V gene are SNHLY and FYNNEI. V shed 6 bases, J shed 2 bases, and the junction held 17 bases outside the gene matches. The CDR3 extends over 18 amino acids. Here the CDR3 reads CASSSGFGLLADTDTQYF. CDR3 nucleotides: TGTGCCAGCAGCTCGGGCTTTGGTTTGCTAGCGGACACAGATACGCAGTATTTT.

This clone has just a few counts. This sequence joins TRBV4-1 and TRBJ1-1, with D hard to call. The CDR3 runs 14 residues. V was trimmed by 3 bases and J by 6 bases, leaving 14 bases between them. CDR1 and CDR2 (germline): MGHRA, YSYEKL. The CDR3 DNA reads TGCGCCAGCAGCCAGTTAAGCTATCCGCCTGAAGCTTTCTTT. Translation: CASSQLSYPPEAFF.

The rearrangement links TRBV27 to TRBJ2-1; tentative D call: TRBD2 (5 bases). Germline CDR1 and CDR2: MNHEY and SMNVEV (reference sequence). The V end was cut by 7 bases, the J end by 6 bases, with 16 bases between. The CDR3 is 14 amino acids. CDR3 sequence: CASIQLDAPNEQFF. CDR3 nucleotide sequence: TGTGCCAGCATCCAACTAGATGCCCCCAATGAGCAGTTCTTC.

The V and J genes are TRBV5-6 and TRBJ2-7; D is uncertain. The CDR3 totals 13 residues. Germline loops: CDR1 SGHDT, CDR2 YYEEEE. V lost 0 bases and J 2 bases, leaving 6 bases between the germline ends. In DNA form, the CDR3 reads TGTGCCAGCAGCTTGGGGCCAACCTACGAGCAGTACTTC. Translated, it gives CASSLGPTYEQYF.

The rearrangement links TRBV5-4 to TRBJ2-7; 9 bases align to TRBD1. The CDR3 contains 16 residues. The germline CDR1 and CDR2 sequences are SGHNT and YYREEE (reference sequence). J lost 5 bases, V lost 2 bases, and 11 bases had no gene match. The CDR3 spells CASSFFFGQGYHEQYF. CDR3 nucleotide sequence: TGTGCCAGCAGCTTTTTTTTTGGACAGGGGTACCACGAGCAGTACTTC.

The V and J genes are TRBV15 and TRBJ1-1; 8 nucleotides line up with TRBD1. The CDR3 is made up of 15 amino acids. V gave up 3 bases and J gave up 1 base; unmatched junction bases: 4. Per germline, CDR1 LNHNV and CDR2 YYDKDF (reference sequence). CDR3 DNA sequence: TGTGCCACCAGCAGTTCTGGACAGGGGAACACTGAAGCTTTCTTT. It is translated as CATSSSGQGNTEAFF. Full variable domain (missing parts from reference TRBV15 and TRBJ1-1): DAMVIQNPRYQVTQFGKPVTLSCSQTLNHNVMYWYQQKSSQAPKLLFHYYDKDFNNEADTPDNFQSRRPNTSFCFLDIRSPGLGDTAMYLCATSSSGQGNTEAFFGQGTRLTVV.

This chain links TRBV27 with TRBJ1-5, with 7 bases lining up with TRBD1. The CDR3 consists of 13 residues. The J segment lost 2 bases and the V segment lost 6 bases, leaving 1 base of the junction unmatched. Germline-derived CDR1 and CDR2 are MNHEY and SMNVEV (reference sequence). In nucleotides, the CDR3 is TGTGCCAGCAGAGGACAGGGCAATCAGCCCCAGCATTTT. Its translation is CASRGQGNQPQHF.

This clone was seen a single time. The chain uses TRBV19 and TRBJ1-3; 7 bases match TRBD1. The CDR3 totals 19 residues. Germline V gene sequence: CDR1 LNHDA, CDR2 SQIVND (reference sequence). V lost 9 bases to trimming and J lost 2 bases; unmatched junction nucleotides: 22. The CDR3 loop reads CASRGYPKQGSTTGNTIYF. The CDR3 nucleotides read TGTGCCAGCCGTGGATACCCCAAACAGGGGTCAACTACTGGAAACACCATATATTTT.

This clone appeared a few times. V gene TRBV6-1 combines with J gene TRBJ2-7, with 9 positions matching TRBD2. CDR1 is MNHNS and CDR2 is SASEGT in the germline V gene. V lost 0 bases and J lost 0; bases outside the gene matches: 0. The length of the CDR3 is 15 residues. In DNA form, the CDR3 reads TGTGCCAGCAGTGAAGCTAGCGGGAGCTCCTACGAGCAGTACTTC. Translated: CASSEASGSSYEQYF.

This chain uses TRBV19 with TRBJ2-7; D perhaps matches TRBD1 (5 bases). Germline V CDR1 and CDR2: LNHDA, SQIVND (reference sequence). Trimming took off 7 bases at V and 3 bases at J, with 10 bases between the two ends. CDR3 length: 12 residues. The CDR3 is CASTGQGYEQYF. CDR3 DNA sequence: TGTGCCAGTACCGGTCAGGGCTACGAGCAGTACTTC.

The chain links TRBV6-5 to TRBJ1-1, with D possibly being TRBD1 (6 bases). The CDR3 contains 12 residues. V lost 6 bases and J lost 6, with 11 bases in between. CDR1 is MNHEY and CDR2 is SVGAGI in the germline V gene. The CDR3 region is CASSRTEAEAFF. The CDR3 region has the DNA TGTGCCAGCAGCCGGACAGAAGCTGAAGCTTTCTTT.

V gene TRBV4-2 combines with J gene TRBJ2-7, with D possibly being TRBD2 (5 bases). Per the germline V gene, CDR1 is LGHNA and CDR2 is YNFKEQ. The CDR3 loop spans 13 amino acids. The V end was cut by 1 base, the J end by 3 bases, with 7 bases between. CDR3 region: CASSQAGNYEQYF. The CDR3 region has the DNA TGTGCCAGCAGCCAAGCGGGGAACTACGAGCAGTACTTC.

The chain carries TRBV7-6 and TRBJ2-7; 7 bases line up with TRBD2. This CDR3 region has 14 residues. Germline loops: CDR1 SGHVS, CDR2 FNYEAQ. The trim removed 5 bases at V and 3 bases at J, leaving 7 bases unmatched. The CDR3 protein is CASSPSGTNYEQYF. CDR3 coding DNA: TGTGCCAGCAGCCCGAGCGGGACGAACTACGAGCAGTACTTC. Full variable domain (remainder filled in from reference TRBV7-6 and TRBJ2-7): GAGVSQSPRYKVTKRGQDVALRCDPISGHVSLYWYRQALGQGPEFLTYFNYEAQQDKSGLPNDRFSAERPEGSISTLTIQRTEQRDSAMYRCASSPSGTNYEQYFGPGTRLTVT.

The genes are TRBV7-9 and TRBJ1-2; 7 positions match TRBD1. CDR1 and CDR2 from the germline V gene are SEHNR and FQNEAQ (reference sequence). The CDR3 loop spans 15 amino acids. The J segment lost 3 bases and the V segment lost 5 bases, leaving 9 bases of the junction unmatched. The DNA of the CDR3 is TGTGCCAGCAGCCCATTCGGAGGGGGCGACTATGGCTACACCTTC. Protein sequence: CASSPFGGGDYGYTF.

This chain uses TRBV28 with TRBJ2-1; 10 bases map to TRBD2. The germline gives CDR1 MDHEN, CDR2 SYDVKM. Germline trimming cut 4 bases from V and 9 bases from J; bases unmatched to any gene: 9. The CDR3 has 15 residues. CDR3 in DNA: TGTGCCAGCAGTTCCCTAGCGGGAGTGTCGGGTGAGCAGTTCTTC. The encoded protein is CASSSLAGVSGEQFF.

The genes are TRBV19 and TRBJ2-3; the match to TRBD2 covers 8 bases. The CDR3 runs 14 residues. Trimming cost V 11 bases and J 0 bases; bases outside gene matches: 7. Germline CDR1 is LNHDA and CDR2 is SQIVND (reference sequence). This CDR3 is CASSSGRSTDTQYF. CDR3 nucleotides: TGTGCCTCCTCTAGCGGGCGGAGCACAGATACGCAGTATTTT.

This sequence joins TRBV5-1 and TRBJ1-1, with D unresolved. The V end lost 4 bases, the J end lost 0 bases, and 7 bases lay between the germline ends. This CDR3 has 13 amino acids. The V gene's germline CDR1 is SGHRS and CDR2 YFSETQ. The CDR3 sequence is CASSPDLNTEAFF. The DNA for the CDR3 is TGCGCCAGCAGCCCTGACTTGAACACTGAAGCTTTCTTT. Using reference TRBV5-1 and TRBJ1-1 for the parts outside the CDR3, the full variable domain is KAGVTQTPRYLIKTRGQQVTLSCSPISGHRSVSWYQQTPGQGLQFLFEYFSETQRNKGNFPGRFSGRQFSNSRSEMNVSTLELGDSALYLCASSPDLNTEAFFGQGTRLTVV.

The V gene is TRBV6-6, the J gene TRBJ1-1; no definite D call. The CDR3 has 16 residues. With 0 bases removed from V and 0 bases from J, the gap between germline ends came to 11 bases. The germline V gene has CDR1 MNHNY and CDR2 SVGAGI (reference sequence). The CDR3 loop reads CASSYSGLAMNTEAFF. CDR3 nucleotide sequence: TGTGCCAGCAGTTACTCGGGTTTAGCGATGAACACTGAAGCTTTCTTT.

CDR3 coding DNA: TGTGCCAGCAGTTTCGGCCTAGTTGACGAGCAGTACTTC. This translates into CASSFGLVDEQYF. This rearrangement joins TRBV27 to TRBJ2-7; D not certain. V dropped 3 bases and J dropped 5 bases, with 11 bases sitting between them. Germline values: CDR1 MNHEY, CDR2 SMNVEV (reference sequence). The CDR3 consists of 13 residues.

V gene TRBV19 combines with J gene TRBJ1-1; D not certain. Germline V gene sequence: CDR1 LNHDA, CDR2 SQIVND (reference sequence). CDR3 length: 12 amino acids. The V end was cut by 5 bases, the J end by 3 bases, with 7 bases between. Here the CDR3 DNA reads TGTGCCAGTAGTGTCGGTTACACTGAAGCTTTCTTT. Its translation: CASSVGYTEAFF.